The 10 T cell receptor beta chains below come from one sample, sequenced in a study of identifying expanded T cells in peripheral blood. The method was immunoSEQ multiplex PCR; TCRdb's version includes in-frame clones alone and lacks a portion of them. The sample shows 81,000 or so clones, around 84% of them seen only once. Source material: blood. Receptor source: a person aged 18 to 75 in good health.

The chain is built from TRBV9 and TRBJ2-7; perhaps TRBD2 as D (5 bases). There are 13 residues in the CDR3. The V end lost 4 bases, the J end lost 6 bases, and 14 bases lay between the germline ends. Germline V lookup: CDR1 SGDLS, CDR2 YYNGEE. CDR3 DNA: TGTGCCAGCAGCATCTCCGGTCGGGGCGAGCAGTACTTC. Protein: CASSISGRGEQYF. The full variable domain, its missing parts supplied by reference TRBV9 and TRBJ2-7, is DSGVTQTPKHLITATGQRVTLRCSPRSGDLSVYWYQQSLDQGLQFLIQYYNGEERAKGNILERFSAQQFPDLHSELNLSSLELGDSALYFCASSISGRGEQYFGPGTRLTVT.

The chain is built from TRBV27 and TRBJ2-1; D is unclear. The ends were cut back, 1 base at V and 0 bases at J, with 13 bases in the middle. The CDR3 is 17 amino acids. From germline, CDR1 is MNHEY and CDR2 SMNVEV (reference sequence). The CDR3 DNA reads TGTGCCAGCAGTTTATTGGGCGGCATAAGCTCCTACAATGAGCAGTTCTTC. Its translation: CASSLLGGISSYNEQFF.

A few counts support this clone. The V call is TRBV7-2, the J call TRBJ2-5, with D unclear. V was clipped by 4 bases and J by 0 bases, with 9 bases between them. Per germline, CDR1 SGHTA and CDR2 FQGNSA. This CDR3 contains 14 residues. The chain's CDR3 is CASSSGPHQETQYF. For the CDR3, the DNA is TGTGCCAGCAGCTCCGGACCACACCAAGAGACCCAGTACTTC. The full variable domain, in which reference TRBV7-2 and TRBJ2-5 provide the parts outside the CDR3, is GAGVSQSPSNKVTEKGKDVELRCDPISGHTALYWYRQSLGQGLEFLIYFQGNSAPDKSGLPSDRFSAERTGGSVSTLTIQRTQQEDSAVYLCASSSGPHQETQYFGPGTRLLVL.

This clone turned up a few times. The chain joins TRBV6-5 to TRBJ2-1; 8 nucleotides agree with TRBD1. CDR3 length equals 16 residues. The germline gives CDR1 MNHEY, CDR2 SVGAGI. J gave up 7 bases and V 2 bases, and 10 bases lay outside the gene matches. CDR3 loop: CASSYREIRQGNEQFF. CDR3 DNA sequence: TGTGCCAGCAGTTACCGAGAAATCCGACAGGGGAATGAGCAGTTCTTC.

The chain has TRBV28 and TRBJ2-1; TRBD2 matches at 7 bases. J was trimmed by 7 bases and V by 5 bases; bases with no gene match: 11. The CDR3 loop spans 15 amino acids. CDR1 MDHEN and CDR2 SYDVKM come from the germline V gene. The CDR3 here is CASSRDQRDPNEQFF. The CDR3 DNA sequence: TGTGCCAGCAGTCGGGACCAGCGGGACCCTAATGAGCAGTTCTTC. Supplemented by reference TRBV28 and TRBJ2-1, the full variable domain reads DVKVTQSSRYLVKRTGEKVFLECVQDMDHENMFWYRQDPGLGLRLIYFSYDVKMKEKGDIPEGYSVSREKKERFSLILESASTNQTSMYLCASSRDQRDPNEQFFGPGTRLTVL.

The V call is TRBV28, the J call TRBJ2-7, with D perhaps being TRBD1 or TRBD2 (5 bases each). The V end lost 8 bases, the J end lost 2 bases, and 13 bases lay between the germline ends. The CDR3 is made up of 13 amino acids. Germline V CDR1 and CDR2: MDHEN, SYDVKM. The DNA of the CDR3 is TGTGCCAGCCTCAGTTGGGGACCCTACGAGCAGTACTTC. Its protein is CASLSWGPYEQYF.

The chain recombines TRBV7-2 with TRBJ2-7; D is perhaps TRBD2 (5 bases). CDR3 length: 15 residues. V was trimmed by 1 base and J by 7 bases, leaving 17 bases between them. CDR1 is SGHTA and CDR2 is FQGNSA in the germline V gene. CDR3 loop: CASSLDPARAGEQYF. In DNA, the CDR3 is TGTGCCAGCAGCTTAGATCCTGCCCGGGCGGGTGAGCAGTACTTC.

The chain joins TRBV20-1 to TRBJ2-1; no clear D. The germline gives CDR1 DFQATT, CDR2 SNEGSKA (reference sequence). The CDR3 is 10 amino acids. The V end was cut by 6 bases, the J end by 10 bases, with 10 bases between. CDR3 DNA: TGCAGTGCCGCCTTTCAGGAGCAGTTCTTC. Its protein is CSAAFQEQFF.

The chain carries TRBV7-9 and TRBJ2-7; D may be TRBD2 (6 bases). The germline CDR1 and CDR2 sequences are SEHNR and FQNEAQ (reference sequence). V was clipped by 1 base and J by 2 bases, with 12 bases between them. The CDR3 is 15 amino acids. Written as DNA, the CDR3 is TGTGCCAGCAGCTTAGTAGGCGGACTAACCTACGAGCAGTACTTC. Its translation is CASSLVGGLTYEQYF.

This clone was recorded only once. The gene calls are TRBV9 and TRBJ2-2; D is possibly TRBD2 (6 bases). CDR1 is SGDLS, CDR2 YYNGEE, per germline. The CDR3 loop spans 15 amino acids. The V gene lost 0 bases and the J gene lost 2 bases, with 8 bases spanning the gap. CDR3 DNA: TGTGCCAGCAGCGTAGTAGCGGATAACACCGGGGAGCTGTTTTTT. It translates to CASSVVADNTGELFF.